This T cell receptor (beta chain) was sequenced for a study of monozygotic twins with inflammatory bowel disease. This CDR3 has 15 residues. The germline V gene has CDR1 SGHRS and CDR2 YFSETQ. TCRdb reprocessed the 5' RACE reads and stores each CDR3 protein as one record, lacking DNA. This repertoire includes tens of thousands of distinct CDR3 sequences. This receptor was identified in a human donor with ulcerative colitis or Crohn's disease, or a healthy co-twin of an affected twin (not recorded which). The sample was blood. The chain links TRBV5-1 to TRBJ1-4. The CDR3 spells CASSPARRGNEKLFF. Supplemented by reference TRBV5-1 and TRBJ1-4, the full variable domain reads KAGVTQTPRYLIKTRGQQVTLSCSPISGHRSVSWYQQTPGQGLQFLFEYFSETQRNKGNFPGRFSGRQFSNSRSEMNVSTLELGDSALYLCASSPARRGNEKLFFGSGTQLSVL.